The clone carrying this T cell receptor beta chain was seen many times. Its antigen is as yet unknown. This sample is part of a study of T-cell reconstitution after alpha-beta-depleted transplantation in children. Overall study results and limits: Reports say that about two months after transplant, the alpha-beta T cells came out of several hundred graft clones that had expanded.

The V and J ends lost 5 bases and 3 bases respectively, with 17 bases between them. The CDR3 spans 15 residues. Germline values: CDR1 MNHEY, CDR2 SMNVEV (reference sequence). Unique molecular identifiers tagged the TCRbeta library. TCRdb re-analysed the PCR reads in MiXCR, keeping a single row per CDR3 protein. The sample shows approximately 190,000 distinct CDR3 sequences, about 6% of them seen only once. The sequences come from PBMCs, collected before TCRalphabeta/CD19-depleted stem cell transplant. This TCR was sampled from a girl under three years old with combined immunodeficiency, due to receive a stem cell transplant. The chain joins TRBV27 to TRBJ2-7; possible D gene TRBD1, 5 bases. CDR3 sequence reads: CASSPRRVGDYEQYF. The DNA for the CDR3 is TGTGCCAGCAGTCCCCGAAGGGTAGGGGACTACGAGCAGTACTTC.